This T cell receptor (beta chain) was identified during a study of blood T cell repertoires in COVID-19. The CDR3 spans 14 residues. The V segment lost 4 bases and the J segment 5 bases; nucleotides outside the gene matches: 6. CDR1 KGHSH and CDR2 LQKENI come from the germline V gene. Per the study methods: The assay estimated nucleated cells by amplifying reference gene primers. Profiled with immunoSEQ multiplex PCR; TCRdb holds only in-frame clones, not every one. V and J calls and clone size are as listed in that table; D and trimming were resolved from the DNA. The table shows about 68,000 clones, with 70% to 90% occurring only once.

The source of this sequence is a man older than 75 with COVID-19, enrolled during active disease. Specimen: peripheral blood. The rearrangement links TRBV18 to TRBJ1-2, with 8 positions matching TRBD1. CDR3 region: CASSLRTGLYGYTF. DNA for the CDR3: TGTGCCAGCTCACTTCGGACAGGGTTATATGGCTACACCTTC.